The entry below gives a single T cell receptor beta chain sequence along with its context. Clones were sequenced by immunoSEQ multiplex PCR, and TCRdb holds only the in-frame ones, with some missing. The sample holds under 200,000 clones, around 87% seen once. The sample is drawn from a study of blood T cell repertoires in COVID-19. At the level of the study: From T cells, B-cell-depleted T cells, or PBMCs came the material, which was cDNA or gDNA.

Germline-derived CDR1 and CDR2 are KGHSY and FQNENV. Trimming removed 5 bases from V and 5 bases from J, with 7 bases in between. This CDR3 has 12 residues. This clonotype was obtained from a man aged 18 to 29 with active or convalescent COVID-19. Material: peripheral blood. The chain couples TRBV16 to TRBJ2-4, with a weak D call TRBD1 (5 bases). This CDR3 reads CASSSTENIQYF. CDR3 in DNA: TGTGCCAGCAGCTCGACAGAAAACATTCAGTACTTC.